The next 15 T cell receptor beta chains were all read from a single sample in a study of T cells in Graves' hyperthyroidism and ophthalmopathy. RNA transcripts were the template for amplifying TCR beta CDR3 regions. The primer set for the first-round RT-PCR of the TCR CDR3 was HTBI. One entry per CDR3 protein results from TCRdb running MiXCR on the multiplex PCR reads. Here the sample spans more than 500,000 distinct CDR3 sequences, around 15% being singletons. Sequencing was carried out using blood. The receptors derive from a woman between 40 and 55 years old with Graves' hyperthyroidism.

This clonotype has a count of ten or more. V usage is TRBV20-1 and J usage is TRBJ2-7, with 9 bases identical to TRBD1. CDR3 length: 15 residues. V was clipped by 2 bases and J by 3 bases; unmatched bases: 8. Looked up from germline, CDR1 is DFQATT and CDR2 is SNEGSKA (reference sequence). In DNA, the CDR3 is TGCAGTGCTAGACGTCACGACAGGGGGGTCTACGAGCAGTACTTC. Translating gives CSARRHDRGVYEQYF.

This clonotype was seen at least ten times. CDR3 bases: TGCAGTGCTAGAGGACTAGCGGGAGCCATTATCAATGAGCAGTTCTTC. Its protein is CSARGLAGAIINEQFF. This chain uses TRBV20-1 with TRBJ2-1; TRBD2 agrees at 12 bases. The CDR3 sequence is 16 residues long. V dropped 1 base and J dropped 6; count of bases not matched to a gene: 7. The germline gives CDR1 DFQATT, CDR2 SNEGSKA (reference sequence).

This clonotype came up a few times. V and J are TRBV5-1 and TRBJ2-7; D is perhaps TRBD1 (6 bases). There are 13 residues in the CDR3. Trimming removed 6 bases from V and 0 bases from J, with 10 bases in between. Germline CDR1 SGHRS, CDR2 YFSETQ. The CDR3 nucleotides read TGCGCCAGCAAGGGGGAGAGCTCCTACGAGCAGTACTTC. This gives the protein CASKGESSYEQYF.

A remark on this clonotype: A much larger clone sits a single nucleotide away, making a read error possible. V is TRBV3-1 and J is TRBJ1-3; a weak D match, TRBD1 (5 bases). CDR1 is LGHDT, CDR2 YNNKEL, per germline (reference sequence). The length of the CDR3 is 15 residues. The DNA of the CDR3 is TGTGCCAGCAGCCTTAAAAGGGGACCTGGAGACACCATATATTTT. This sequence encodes CASSLKRGPGDTIYF.

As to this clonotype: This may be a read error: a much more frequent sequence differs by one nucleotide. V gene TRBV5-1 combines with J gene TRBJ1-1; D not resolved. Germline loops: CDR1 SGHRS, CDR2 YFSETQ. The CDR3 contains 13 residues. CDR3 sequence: CASHRVVNTEALF. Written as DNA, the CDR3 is TGCGCCAGCCACCGGGTGGTGAACACTGAAGCTCTCTTT. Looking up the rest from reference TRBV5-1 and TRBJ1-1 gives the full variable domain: KAGVTQTPRYLIKTRGQQVTLSCSPISGHRSVSWYQQTPGQGLQFLFEYFSETQRNKGNFPGRFSGRQFSNSRSEMNVSTLELGDSALYLCASHRVVNTEALFGQGTRLTVV.

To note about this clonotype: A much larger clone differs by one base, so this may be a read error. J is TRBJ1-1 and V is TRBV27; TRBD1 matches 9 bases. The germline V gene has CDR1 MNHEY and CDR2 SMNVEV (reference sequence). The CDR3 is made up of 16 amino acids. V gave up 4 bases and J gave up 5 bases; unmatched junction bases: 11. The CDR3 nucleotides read TGTGCCAGCAGTTGGGGGACAGGGTCAAGTTGGACTGAAGCTTTCTTT. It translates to CASSWGTGSSWTEAFF.

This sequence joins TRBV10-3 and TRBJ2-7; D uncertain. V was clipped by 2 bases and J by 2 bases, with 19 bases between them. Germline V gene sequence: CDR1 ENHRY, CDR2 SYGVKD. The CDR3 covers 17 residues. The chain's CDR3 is CAISEPRSLNKPYEQYF. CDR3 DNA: TGTGCCATCAGTGAGCCCCGTTCGTTGAATAAGCCCTACGAGCAGTACTTC.

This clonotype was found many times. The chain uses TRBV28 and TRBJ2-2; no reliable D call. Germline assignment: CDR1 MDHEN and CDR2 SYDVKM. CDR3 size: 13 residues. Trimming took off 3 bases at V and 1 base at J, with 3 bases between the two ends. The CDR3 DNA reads TGTGCCAGCAGTTTCAGGAACACCGGGGAGCTGTTTTTT. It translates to CASSFRNTGELFF.

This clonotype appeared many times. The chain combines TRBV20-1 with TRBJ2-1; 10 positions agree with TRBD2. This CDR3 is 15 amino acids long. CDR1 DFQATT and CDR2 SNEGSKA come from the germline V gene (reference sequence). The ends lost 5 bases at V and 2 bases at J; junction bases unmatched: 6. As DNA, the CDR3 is TGCAGTGCTCAAGCTCTAGCGGGGGCCTACAATGAGCAGTTCTTC. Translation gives CSAQALAGAYNEQFF.

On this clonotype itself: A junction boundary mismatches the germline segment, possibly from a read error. CDR3 sequence reads: CASSTVSGTGEETQYF. CDR3 in DNA: TGTGCTAGCAGCACAGTATCCGGGACAGGGGAAGAGACCCAGTACTTC. This chain joins TRBV7-7 and TRBJ2-5; 10 bases fit TRBD1. The CDR3 is made up of 16 amino acids. Germline CDR1 is SSHAT and CDR2 is FNYEAQ (reference sequence).

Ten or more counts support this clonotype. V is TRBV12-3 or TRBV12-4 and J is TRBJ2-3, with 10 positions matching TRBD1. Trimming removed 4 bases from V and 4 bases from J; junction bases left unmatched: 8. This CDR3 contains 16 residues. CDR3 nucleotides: TGTGCCAGCAGTTCTCGGAACGGACAGGGGGCAGATACGCAGTATTTT. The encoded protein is CASSSRNGQGADTQYF.

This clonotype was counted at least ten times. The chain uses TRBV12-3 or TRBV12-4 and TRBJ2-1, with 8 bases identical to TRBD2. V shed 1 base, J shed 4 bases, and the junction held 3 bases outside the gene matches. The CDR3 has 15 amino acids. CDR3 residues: CASSLGTSRYNEQFF. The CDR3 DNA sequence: TGTGCCAGCAGTTTAGGGACTAGCAGGTACAATGAGCAGTTCTTC.

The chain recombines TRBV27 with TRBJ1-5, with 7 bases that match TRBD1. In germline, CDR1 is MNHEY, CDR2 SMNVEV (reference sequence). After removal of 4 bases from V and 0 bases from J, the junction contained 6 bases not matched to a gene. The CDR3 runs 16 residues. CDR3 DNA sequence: TGTGCCAGCAGTTCAACAGGACAGGTTAGCAATCAGCCCCAGCATTTT. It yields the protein CASSSTGQVSNQPQHF.

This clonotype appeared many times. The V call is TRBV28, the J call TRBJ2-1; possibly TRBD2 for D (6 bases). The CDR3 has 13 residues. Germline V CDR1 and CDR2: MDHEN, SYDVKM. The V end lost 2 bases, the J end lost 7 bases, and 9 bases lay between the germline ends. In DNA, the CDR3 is TGTGCCAGCAGTTTACTAGCGCGGAATGAGCAGTTCTTC. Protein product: CASSLLARNEQFF. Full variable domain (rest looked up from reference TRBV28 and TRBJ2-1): DVKVTQSSRYLVKRTGEKVFLECVQDMDHENMFWYRQDPGLGLRLIYFSYDVKMKEKGDIPEGYSVSREKKERFSLILESASTNQTSMYLCASSLLARNEQFFGPGTRLTVL.

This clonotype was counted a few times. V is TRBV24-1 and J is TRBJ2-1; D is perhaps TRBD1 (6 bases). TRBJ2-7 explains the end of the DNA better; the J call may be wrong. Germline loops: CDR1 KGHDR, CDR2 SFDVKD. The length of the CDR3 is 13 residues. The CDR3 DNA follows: TGTGCCACCAGTGATGAGGGGGTGTGTGAGCAGTACTTC. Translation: CATSDEGVCEQYF.